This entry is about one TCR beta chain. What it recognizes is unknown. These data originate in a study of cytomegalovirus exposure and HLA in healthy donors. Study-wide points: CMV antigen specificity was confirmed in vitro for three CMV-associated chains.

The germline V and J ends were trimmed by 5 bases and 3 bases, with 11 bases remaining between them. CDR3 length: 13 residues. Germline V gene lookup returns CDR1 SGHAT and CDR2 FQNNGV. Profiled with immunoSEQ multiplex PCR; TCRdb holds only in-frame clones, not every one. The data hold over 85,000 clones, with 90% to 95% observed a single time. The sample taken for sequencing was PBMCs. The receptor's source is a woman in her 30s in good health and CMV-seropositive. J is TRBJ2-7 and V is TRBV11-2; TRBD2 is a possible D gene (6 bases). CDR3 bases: TGTGCCAGCAGCCGGGGACTCAGCTACGAGCAGTACTTC. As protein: CASSRGLSYEQYF.